Listed below are T cell receptor beta chains from one sample, sequenced in a study of blood T cell repertoires in COVID-19. The repertoire was sequenced with immunoSEQ multiplex PCR; TCRdb's copy has only in-frame clones and lacks some. The sample records more than 150,000 clones, about four fifths being singletons. The sample taken for sequencing was PBMCs or T cells enriched from blood (not recorded which). The receptors shown here come from a man in his fifties who had recovered from COVID-19. Both conserved end residues are part of each CDR3. Fields, in order: V gene, clone size, J gene, D gene, CDR3 protein, CDR3 DNA. D genes are given only for firm matches. The listing skips clone size in some rows; elsewhere it reads once, few, many or a size class.

V gene: TRBV19; clone size: NA; J gene: TRBJ1-5; D gene: NA; CDR3 protein: CASGEVQPQHF; CDR3 DNA: TGTGCCAGTGGAGAGGTTCAGCCCCAGCATTTT
V gene: TRBV28; clone size: NA; J gene: TRBJ1-4; D gene: TRBD1; CDR3 protein: CASRALGQGAREKLFF; CDR3 DNA: TGTGCCAGCAGAGCTTTGGGACAGGGGGCCCGAGAAAAACTGTTTTTT
V gene: TRBV12-5; clone size: few; J gene: TRBJ2-2; D gene: NA; CDR3 protein: CASGPYEGANTGELFF; CDR3 DNA: TGTGCTAGTGGTCCTTATGAGGGTGCGAACACCGGGGAGCTGTTTTTT
V gene: TRBV28; clone size: NA; J gene: TRBJ2-7; D gene: NA; CDR3 protein: CASSTTASYEQYF; CDR3 DNA: TGTGCCAGCAGCACAACCGCTTCCTACGAGCAGTACTTC
V gene: TRBV5-1; clone size: NA; J gene: TRBJ2-1; D gene: NA; CDR3 protein: CASSPDKSSYNEQFF; CDR3 DNA: TGCGCCAGCAGCCCTGATAAGAGCTCCTACAATGAGCAGTTCTTC
V gene: TRBV14; clone size: few; J gene: TRBJ1-6; D gene: NA; CDR3 protein: CASSQVLGYSDSPLHF; CDR3 DNA: TGTGCCAGCAGCCAAGTCCTCGGGTATTCGGATTCACCCCTCCACTTT
V gene: TRBV3-1/TRBV3-2; clone size: NA; J gene: TRBJ1-3; D gene: TRBD1; CDR3 protein: CASSQADRGLSSGNTIYF; CDR3 DNA: TGTGCCAGCAGCCAAGCGGACAGGGGGCTAAGCTCTGGAAACACCATATATTTT
V gene: TRBV5-1; clone size: NA; J gene: TRBJ2-2; D gene: NA; CDR3 protein: CASSLEGVSTGELFF; CDR3 DNA: TGCGCCAGCAGCTTGGAGGGGGTCTCCACCGGGGAGCTGTTTTTT
V gene: TRBV11-3; clone size: NA; J gene: TRBJ2-2; D gene: TRBD1; CDR3 protein: CASSKTGVFAGELFF; CDR3 DNA: TGTGCCAGCAGTAAGACAGGGGTTTTTGCCGGGGAGCTGTTTTTT
V gene: TRBV27; clone size: NA; J gene: TRBJ2-7; D gene: NA; CDR3 protein: CASSLIRAAATSGEQYF; CDR3 DNA: TGTGCCAGCAGTTTAATTCGGGCAGCCGCTACCTCGGGGGAGCAGTACTTC
V gene: TRBV5-1; clone size: NA; J gene: TRBJ1-4; D gene: NA; CDR3 protein: CASRAPGDEKLFF; CDR3 DNA: TGCGCCAGCAGAGCGCCGGGTGATGAAAAACTGTTTTTT
V gene: TRBV7-9; clone size: NA; J gene: TRBJ1-2; D gene: NA; CDR3 protein: CASSLDRDGYTF; CDR3 DNA: TGTGCCAGCAGCTTAGACAGGGATGGCTACACCTTC
V gene: TRBV5-1; clone size: NA; J gene: TRBJ2-1; D gene: NA; CDR3 protein: CASSLQDSYNEQFF; CDR3 DNA: TGCGCCAGCAGCCTACAGGACTCCTACAATGAGCAGTTCTTC
V gene: TRBV18; clone size: NA; J gene: TRBJ1-2; D gene: NA; CDR3 protein: CASSPQRTDGYTF; CDR3 DNA: TGTGCCAGCTCACCACAGAGGACAGATGGCTACACCTTC
V gene: TRBV6-5; clone size: NA; J gene: TRBJ1-5; D gene: TRBD1; CDR3 protein: CASSRDSSFNQPQHF; CDR3 DNA: TGTGCCAGCAGTCGGGACAGCAGTTTCAATCAGCCCCAGCATTTT
V gene: TRBV30; clone size: NA; J gene: TRBJ1-5; D gene: TRBD1; CDR3 protein: CAWSVSGGGQPQHF; CDR3 DNA: TGTGCCTGGAGTGTATCAGGGGGCGGTCAGCCCCAGCATTTT
V gene: TRBV6-1; clone size: once; J gene: TRBJ1-4; D gene: TRBD1; CDR3 protein: CASSEGRGEKLFF; CDR3 DNA: TGTGCCAGCAGTGAAGGCAGGGGGGAAAAACTGTTTTTT
V gene: TRBV7-2; clone size: NA; J gene: TRBJ1-1; D gene: TRBD1; CDR3 protein: CASSKQGSTEAFF; CDR3 DNA: TGTGCCAGCAGCAAACAGGGGAGCACTGAAGCTTTCTTT
V gene: TRBV14; clone size: NA; J gene: TRBJ2-1; D gene: TRBD2; CDR3 protein: CASSPPGSGRALGPGGYNEQFF; CDR3 DNA: TGTGCCAGCAGCCCCCCGGGTAGCGGGAGGGCCCTGGGTCCTGGGGGGTACAATGAGCAGTTCTTC
V gene: TRBV19; clone size: NA; J gene: TRBJ1-6; D gene: TRBD1; CDR3 protein: CASSNVDRGNSPLHF; CDR3 DNA: TGTGCCAGTAGCAACGTTGACAGGGGTAATTCACCCCTCCACTTT
V gene: TRBV18; clone size: NA; J gene: TRBJ1-2; D gene: TRBD1; CDR3 protein: CASSPRDSLTDGYTF; CDR3 DNA: TGTGCCAGCTCACCACGGGACAGCCTTACCGACGGCTACACCTTC
V gene: TRBV12-3/TRBV12-4; clone size: NA; J gene: TRBJ2-1; D gene: TRBD2; CDR3 protein: CASSPGTRGEQFF; CDR3 DNA: TGTGCCAGCAGCCCAGGGACTAGGGGTGAGCAGTTCTTC
V gene: TRBV29-1; clone size: NA; J gene: TRBJ2-7; D gene: TRBD1; CDR3 protein: CSVAGQGTTYEQYF; CDR3 DNA: TGCAGCGTTGCGGGACAGGGTACGACCTACGAGCAGTACTTC
V gene: TRBV5-6; clone size: once; J gene: TRBJ1-4; D gene: TRBD1; CDR3 protein: CASSLNDRAVEKLFF; CDR3 DNA: TGTGCCAGCAGCTTGAACGACAGGGCTGTAGAAAAACTGTTTTTT
V gene: TRBV6-5; clone size: few; J gene: TRBJ1-1; D gene: TRBD1; CDR3 protein: CASTSTGASTEAFF; CDR3 DNA: TGTGCCAGCACTTCTACAGGGGCGAGTACTGAAGCTTTCTTT
V gene: TRBV5-8; clone size: NA; J gene: TRBJ1-5; D gene: TRBD1; CDR3 protein: CASSLGQVSNQPQHF; CDR3 DNA: TGTGCCAGCAGCCTAGGACAGGTTAGCAATCAGCCCCAGCATTTT
V gene: TRBV9; clone size: NA; J gene: TRBJ2-1; D gene: TRBD1; CDR3 protein: CASSVGGTGVYNEQFF; CDR3 DNA: TGTGCCAGCAGCGTAGGGGGGACAGGGGTATACAATGAGCAGTTCTTC
V gene: TRBV5-4; clone size: once; J gene: TRBJ2-5; D gene: TRBD1; CDR3 protein: CASSDRTGSGETQYF; CDR3 DNA: TGTGCCAGCAGCGACCGGACAGGGTCCGGGGAGACCCAGTACTTC
V gene: TRBV19; clone size: once; J gene: TRBJ2-6; D gene: NA; CDR3 protein: CASSIDWRISSGANVLTF; CDR3 DNA: TGTGCCAGTAGTATAGATTGGCGGATTAGCTCTGGGGCCAACGTCCTGACTTTC
V gene: TRBV20-1; clone size: NA; J gene: TRBJ2-1; D gene: NA; CDR3 protein: CSASSGTYNEQFF; CDR3 DNA: TGCAGTGCTAGTTCAGGGACCTACAATGAGCAGTTCTTC
V gene: TRBV15; clone size: NA; J gene: TRBJ2-5; D gene: NA; CDR3 protein: CATSRSTGHLQETQYF; CDR3 DNA: TGTGCCACCAGCAGATCCACGGGACACCTCCAAGAGACCCAGTACTTC
V gene: TRBV5-8; clone size: NA; J gene: TRBJ2-5; D gene: NA; CDR3 protein: CASSSGGRRETQYF; CDR3 DNA: TGTGCCAGCAGCTCGGGGGGCAGAAGGGAGACCCAGTACTTC
V gene: TRBV15; clone size: once; J gene: TRBJ1-6; D gene: NA; CDR3 protein: CATSRDVAGAGSPLHF; CDR3 DNA: TGTGCCACCAGCAGAGATGTCGCAGGGGCCGGTTCACCCCTCCACTTT
V gene: TRBV5-1; clone size: NA; J gene: TRBJ2-5; D gene: TRBD1; CDR3 protein: CASSSTGSRETQYF; CDR3 DNA: TGCGCCAGCAGCTCGACAGGGAGCAGAGAGACCCAGTACTTC
V gene: TRBV2; clone size: NA; J gene: TRBJ2-5; D gene: NA; CDR3 protein: CASKRAFGETQYF; CDR3 DNA: TGTGCCAGCAAGCGCGCGTTCGGGGAGACCCAGTACTTC
V gene: TRBV9; clone size: NA; J gene: TRBJ1-5; D gene: NA; CDR3 protein: CASSVALNQPQHF; CDR3 DNA: TGTGCCAGCAGCGTAGCCCTCAATCAGCCCCAGCATTTT
V gene: TRBV13; clone size: NA; J gene: TRBJ2-7; D gene: TRBD1; CDR3 protein: CASSTRRTGGGGEQYF; CDR3 DNA: TGTGCCAGCAGCACTCGCCGGACAGGGGGCGGCGGCGAGCAGTACTTC
V gene: TRBV7-3; clone size: NA; J gene: TRBJ1-1; D gene: NA; CDR3 protein: CASSSRRNTEAFF; CDR3 DNA: TGTGCCAGCAGCAGCAGGCGGAACACTGAAGCTTTCTTT
V gene: TRBV6-6; clone size: once; J gene: TRBJ1-6; D gene: TRBD1; CDR3 protein: CASSLTGDNSPLHF; CDR3 DNA: TGTGCCAGCAGTCTCACAGGGGACAATTCACCCCTCCACTTT
V gene: TRBV5-1; clone size: NA; J gene: TRBJ1-3; D gene: NA; CDR3 protein: CASSLSDVGNTGNTIYF; CDR3 DNA: TGCGCCAGCAGCCTTAGTGATGTGGGCAACACTGGAAACACCATATATTTT
V gene: TRBV5-5; clone size: NA; J gene: TRBJ2-3; D gene: NA; CDR3 protein: CASSLTLGYTDTQYF; CDR3 DNA: TGTGCCAGCAGCTTGACCCTAGGTTACACAGATACGCAGTATTTT
V gene: TRBV6-1; clone size: NA; J gene: TRBJ1-2; D gene: TRBD1; CDR3 protein: CASSEGGGPYGYTF; CDR3 DNA: TGTGCCAGCAGTGAAGGAGGGGGCCCATATGGCTACACCTTC
V gene: TRBV4-1; clone size: NA; J gene: TRBJ1-1; D gene: NA; CDR3 protein: CASSSPSQGPIRGTEAFF; CDR3 DNA: TGCGCCAGCAGCTCCCCTTCCCAGGGCCCGATAAGAGGCACTGAAGCTTTCTTT